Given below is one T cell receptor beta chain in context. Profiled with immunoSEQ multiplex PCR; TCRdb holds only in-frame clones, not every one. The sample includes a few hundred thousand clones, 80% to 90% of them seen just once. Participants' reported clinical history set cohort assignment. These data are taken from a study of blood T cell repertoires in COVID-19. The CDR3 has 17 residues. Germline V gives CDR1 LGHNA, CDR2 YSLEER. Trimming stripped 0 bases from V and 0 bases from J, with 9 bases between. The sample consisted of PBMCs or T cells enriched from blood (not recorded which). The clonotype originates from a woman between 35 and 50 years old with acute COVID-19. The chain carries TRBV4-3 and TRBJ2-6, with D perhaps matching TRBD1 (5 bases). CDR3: CASSQEGVGSGANVLTF. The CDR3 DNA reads TGCGCCAGCAGCCAAGAAGGGGTAGGCTCTGGGGCCAACGTCCTGACTTTC.